The 22 T cell receptor beta chains below all came from one sample that was sequenced in a study of blood T cells in healthy people across ages. Then a second PCR, running roughly 7 to 11 cycles, was carried out with a sample-barcoded 5' primer and a J-beta primer mix. MiXCR, run by TCRdb on the 5' RACE reads, gives a single entry per CDR3 protein. The sample shows hundreds of thousands of distinct CDR3 sequences, roughly 20% of them seen only once. Sequencing was performed on blood. Every receptor here comes from a man in his sixties or seventies in good health.

This chain connects TRBV3-1 to TRBJ1-1; the D gene is possibly TRBD1 (5 bases). The CDR3 has 15 residues. V gave up 5 bases and J gave up 10 bases, with 23 bases separating them. Germline lookup yields CDR1 LGHDT and CDR2 YNNKEL (reference sequence). Here the CDR3 reads CASSLSFGARVLAFF. Here the CDR3 DNA reads TGTGCCAGCAGCTTAAGTTTCGGGGCGCGGGTTTTAGCTTTCTTT.

V gene TRBV4-3 combines with J gene TRBJ1-4; a possible D gene is TRBD1 (5 bases). CDR3 length equals 17 residues. The germline V gene has CDR1 LGHNA and CDR2 YSLEER. Trimming shortened V by 0 bases and J by 2 bases, and 13 bases separated the two germline ends. CDR3 nucleotides: TGCGCCAGCAGCCAAGATACTGGGGGTGGCACTAATGAAAAACTGTTTTTT. It yields the protein CASSQDTGGGTNEKLFF.

This clonotype was seen more than once but under ten times. J is TRBJ2-7 and V is TRBV5-1; D call uncertain. V lost 0 bases and J 1 base, leaving 11 bases between the germline ends. The CDR3 sequence is 15 residues long. CDR1 and CDR2 (germline): SGHRS, YFSETQ. The DNA for the CDR3 is TGCGCCAGCAGCTTGGCCCTTGGCGATTCCTACGAGCAGTACGTC. Residues: CASSLALGDSYEQYV.

The table lists this clonotype with a few counts. The V and J genes are TRBV5-1 and TRBJ1-1; 7 nucleotides agree with TRBD1. In germline, CDR1 is SGHRS, CDR2 YFSETQ. The CDR3 contains 13 residues. J gave up 6 bases and V 4 bases, and 6 bases lay outside the gene matches. Written as DNA, the CDR3 is TGCGCCAGCAGCGTAACAGGGGACTCTGAAGCTTTCTTT. It codes for CASSVTGDSEAFF.

V and J are TRBV6-2 or TRBV6-3 and TRBJ2-1; D possibly matches TRBD1 or TRBD2 (6 bases each). The end of the DNA fits TRBJ2-5 better, so the J call may be wrong. The germline V gene has CDR1 MNHEY and CDR2 SVGEGT. This CDR3 region has 14 residues. The CDR3 coding sequence is TGTGCCAGCAAAAGGGGGGCACAACTACAGACCCAGTACTTC. Its protein product is CASKRGAQLQTQYF.

The chain carries TRBV12-3 or TRBV12-4 and TRBJ2-4; D may be TRBD1 (6 bases). V was cut by 7 bases and J by 3 bases, with 16 bases left in between. CDR3 length: 15 amino acids. CDR3 sequence reads: CASTPRGLGKNIQYF. For the CDR3, the DNA is TGTGCCAGCACCCCCAGGGGCTTAGGCAAAAACATTCAGTACTTC.

The CDR3 here is CSARDLGFTDTQYF. DNA for the CDR3: TGCAGTGCTAGAGATCTCGGTTTCACAGATACGCAGTATTTT. The V gene is TRBV20-1, the J gene TRBJ2-3, with D unclear. CDR3 length: 14 amino acids. Germline V CDR1 and CDR2: DFQATT, SNEGSKA (reference sequence). Trimming cost V 0 bases and J 2 bases, with 9 bases left between them.

This clonotype came up many times. The chain joins TRBV29-1 to TRBJ2-5; 7 bases align to TRBD1. After removal of 1 base from V and 5 bases from J, the junction contained 13 bases not matched to a gene. In germline, CDR1 is SQVTM, CDR2 ANQGSEA. This CDR3 spans 16 amino acids. CDR3 DNA sequence: TGCAGCGTTGAAGGACACACAGGGGATAGGGTGGAGACCCAGTACTTC. Translated, it gives CSVEGHTGDRVETQYF.

Only a few counts were recorded for this clonotype. The chain couples TRBV20-1 to TRBJ2-3; tentatively, D is TRBD1 (8 bases). Germline CDR1 is DFQATT and CDR2 is SNEGSKA (reference sequence). This CDR3 region has 15 residues. V dropped 2 bases and J dropped 3 bases, with 15 bases sitting between them. In DNA, the CDR3 is TGCAGTGCTAGACGTGGACAGGGAGGGACAGATACGCAGTATTTT. Amino acid sequence: CSARRGQGGTDTQYF.

The CDR3 DNA sequence: TGTGCCACCAACTGGTTTGCAGGGGGTTCCTACACCTTC. This translates into CATNWFAGGSYTF. The chain employs TRBV6-6 and TRBJ1-2; 7 positions match TRBD1. The length of the CDR3 is 13 residues. Germline V gene lookup returns CDR1 MNHNY and CDR2 SVGAGI (reference sequence). V trimming: 10 bases; J trimming: 10 bases; junction bases outside the gene matches: 15.

A few counts support this clonotype. The rearrangement links TRBV25-1 to TRBJ2-5; TRBD1 might be the D (5 bases). V was shortened by 4 bases and J by 2 bases, with 17 bases between the two germline ends. Germline V gene data show CDR1 as MGHDK and CDR2 as SYGVNS. This CDR3 is built from 16 residues. The CDR3 here is CASSGSVTASQETQYF. The CDR3 region has the DNA TGTGCCAGCAGTGGATCGGTGACAGCCTCACAAGAGACCCAGTACTTC.

This clonotype was observed a few times. The chain recombines TRBV20-1 with TRBJ1-1; D is uncertain. The CDR3 contains 14 residues. Germline CDR1 is DFQATT and CDR2 is SNEGSKA (reference sequence). Trimming shortened V by 2 bases and J by 2 bases, and 12 bases separated the two germline ends. This CDR3 reads CSARPWEANTEAFF. CDR3 nucleotide sequence: TGCAGTGCTAGACCTTGGGAGGCCAACACTGAAGCTTTCTTT.

This chain connects TRBV7-2 to TRBJ2-5; 13 bases are shared with TRBD2. The germline V gene encodes CDR1 SGHTA and CDR2 FQGNSA. V lost 2 bases to trimming and J lost 2 bases; unmatched junction nucleotides: 2. This CDR3 has 16 amino acids. CDR3 in amino acids: CASSLSTSGGQETQYF. In DNA, the CDR3 is TGTGCCAGCAGCTTATCGACTAGCGGGGGGCAAGAGACCCAGTACTTC.

The chain has TRBV11-2 and TRBJ2-3; 7 nucleotides line up with TRBD1. This CDR3 region has 15 residues. Germline trimming cut 4 bases from V and 2 bases from J; bases unmatched to any gene: 6. Germline V gene sequence: CDR1 SGHAT, CDR2 FQNNGV. The CDR3 DNA sequence: TGTGCCAGCAGCTGGAACAGGGGTTTCACAGATACGCAGTATTTT. As protein: CASSWNRGFTDTQYF. The whole variable domain, filled in from reference TRBV11-2 and TRBJ2-3, reads EAGVAQSPRYKIIEKRQSVAFWCNPISGHATLYWYQQILGQGPKLLIQFQNNGVVDDSQLPKDRFSAERLKGVDSTLKIQPAKLEDSAVYLCASSWNRGFTDTQYFGPGTRLTVL.

The chain joins TRBV12-3 or TRBV12-4 to TRBJ1-2, with TRBD1 matching 10 bases. The CDR3 consists of 14 residues. J gave up 7 bases and V 3 bases, and 5 bases lay outside the gene matches. DNA of the CDR3: TGTGCCAGCAGTTTTTGGACAGGGGGATCTGGCTACACCTTC. Translation gives CASSFWTGGSGYTF.

In this sample, this clonotype turned up a few times. V is TRBV25-1 and J is TRBJ2-5; unclear D gene. The V and J ends lost 3 bases and 5 bases respectively, with 10 bases between them. CDR1 is MGHDK and CDR2 is SYGVNS in the germline V gene. The CDR3 has 13 residues. CDR3 protein: CASSDLGRETQYF. The CDR3 DNA is TGTGCCAGCAGTGACCTAGGAAGGGAGACCCAGTACTTC. Full variable domain (outside the CDR3, taken from reference TRBV25-1 and TRBJ2-5): EADIYQTPRYLVIGTGKKITLECSQTMGHDKMYWYQQDPGMELHLIHYSYGVNSTEKGDLSSESTVSRIRTEHFPLTLESARPSHTSQYLCASSDLGRETQYFGPGTRLLVL.

This rearrangement joins TRBV20-1 to TRBJ2-1; D tentatively fits TRBD1 or TRBD2 (5 bases each). CDR3 length equals 14 residues. In germline, CDR1 is DFQATT, CDR2 SNEGSKA (reference sequence). Between the trimmed V and J ends, which lost 1 base and 7 bases, there was a span of 14 bases. This CDR3 reads CSARVTDWGNEQFF. The CDR3 nucleotides are TGCAGTGCTAGAGTAACGGACTGGGGGAATGAGCAGTTCTTC.

This clonotype appeared a few times. The chain joins TRBV20-1 to TRBJ2-5; either TRBD1 or TRBD2 may supply D (5 bases each). The J call is doubtful: the DNA matches TRBJ2-1 better. Germline CDR1 and CDR2: DFQATT and SNEGSKA (reference sequence). The CDR3 spans 11 residues. This CDR3 is CSAGEYNEQFF. For the CDR3, the DNA is TGCAGTGCGGGGGAGTACAATGAGCAGTTCTTC.

The sample holds a few counts of this clonotype. This chain connects TRBV5-1 to TRBJ2-3; D remains unclear. The CDR3 extends over 14 amino acids. Germline V gene data show CDR1 as SGHRS and CDR2 as YFSETQ. V shed 0 bases and J shed 3 bases, with 8 bases lying between them. CDR3 amino acids: CASSLVVQTDTQYF. CDR3 nucleotide sequence: TGCGCCAGCAGCTTGGTGGTCCAGACAGATACGCAGTATTTT. The full variable domain, rest sourced from reference TRBV5-1 and TRBJ2-3, is KAGVTQTPRYLIKTRGQQVTLSCSPISGHRSVSWYQQTPGQGLQFLFEYFSETQRNKGNFPGRFSGRQFSNSRSEMNVSTLELGDSALYLCASSLVVQTDTQYFGPGTRLTVL.

This CDR3 reads CASRDSPIQFF. The CDR3 DNA reads as TGTGCCAGCCGGGACAGTCCCATACAGTTCTTC. The rearrangement joins TRBV6-1 to TRBJ2-1; 7 nucleotides align to TRBD1. The CDR3 runs to 11 residues. Germline values: CDR1 MNHNS, CDR2 SASEGT. V gave up 8 bases and J gave up 13 bases; unmatched junction bases: 8.

V gene TRBV6-6 combines with J gene TRBJ2-1; D is unresolved. Trimming stripped 3 bases from V and 5 bases from J, with 11 bases between. CDR3 length equals 14 residues. The germline V gene encodes CDR1 MNHNY and CDR2 SVGAGI (reference sequence). In DNA, the CDR3 is TGTGCCAGCAGTTATACGGGCTGGGACAATGAGCAGTTCTTC. It encodes CASSYTGWDNEQFF.

J is TRBJ2-1 and V is TRBV7-9; 7 nucleotides match TRBD1. J gave up 2 bases and V 5 bases, and 15 bases lay outside the gene matches. The CDR3 length is 18 residues. Germline V gene lookup returns CDR1 SEHNR and CDR2 FQNEAQ (reference sequence). CDR3 protein: CASSDAGTVKLTYNEQFF. Written as DNA, the CDR3 is TGTGCCAGCAGCGACGCCGGGACAGTCAAATTAACCTACAATGAGCAGTTCTTC.